The entry below gives a single TCR beta chain sequence along with its context. This entry belongs to a study of blood T cell repertoires in COVID-19. Repertoires were generated with immunoSEQ multiplex PCR, while TCRdb's copy carries only in-frame clones and drops some. The sample has 270,000 or so clones, 75% to 90% seen once. This CDR3 is built from 16 residues. The V and J ends lost 3 bases and 4 bases, in that order; junction bases with no gene match: 11. Germline CDR1 and CDR2: KGHSH and LQKENI. Sequencing input: peripheral blood. This TCR was recovered from a man between 35 and 55 years old with acute or convalescent COVID-19. The chain has TRBV18 and TRBJ1-1; 7 bases agree with TRBD1. The CDR3, as DNA: TGTGCCAGCTCACCGTCGGGTAGGGGGCGCGGCACTGAAGCTTTCTTT. This sequence encodes CASSPSGRGRGTEAFF.